The 25 T cell receptor beta chains below all came from one sample that was sequenced in a study of blood T cells in healthy people across ages. The use of a sample-barcoded 5' primer and a J-beta primer mix characterized a second PCR of roughly 6 to 11 cycles. From the 5' RACE reads, TCRdb called clonotypes with MiXCR, one entry per CDR3 protein. This table holds some 900,000 distinct CDR3 sequences, 25% to 30% found once. Sequences were obtained from blood. The receptors derive from a woman of 80 years or more in good health.

This clonotype was seen many times. The rearrangement joins TRBV20-1 to TRBJ2-1, with 9 bases fitting TRBD2. Germline V lookup: CDR1 DFQATT, CDR2 SNEGSKA (reference sequence). With V trimmed by 6 bases and J by 8 bases, 8 bases remained unmatched. This CDR3 region has 13 residues. CDR3 nucleotide sequence: TGCAGTGCCATGCGGGGGGGCTCAGATGAGCAGTTCTTC. This encodes CSAMRGGSDEQFF.

The chain employs TRBV9 and TRBJ1-1; D may be TRBD1 (6 bases). Germline V gene sequence: CDR1 SGDLS, CDR2 YYNGEE. The CDR3 is made up of 17 amino acids. The V end lost 3 bases, the J end lost 5 bases, and 23 bases lay between the germline ends. The CDR3 region has the DNA TGTGCCAGCAGCGCCCGGTTGGCCCCAGGGGTTGAAACTGAAGCTTTCTTT. Translated: CASSARLAPGVETEAFF. The variable domain in full, completed from reference TRBV9 and TRBJ1-1, reads DSGVTQTPKHLITATGQRVTLRCSPRSGDLSVYWYQQSLDQGLQFLIQYYNGEERAKGNILERFSAQQFPDLHSELNLSSLELGDSALYFCASSARLAPGVETEAFFGQGTRLTVV.

There are many counts of this clonotype. Compared with germline, one end of the junction differs, possibly owing to a read error. The chain joins TRBV12-3 or TRBV12-4 to TRBJ2-4, with D possibly TRBD2 on 6 matching bases. This CDR3 contains 15 residues. The CDR3 DNA is TGTGCCAGCAGCTTAGGAGGGGTGGCCAAAAACATTCAGTACTTC. Its translation: CASSLGGVAKNIQYF.

Only one count was recorded for this clonotype. This could be a read error, since a much larger clone is one nucleotide away. The chain combines TRBV20-1 with TRBJ1-2; D remains unclear. The germline V gene has CDR1 DFQATT and CDR2 SNEGSKA (reference sequence). The CDR3 has 14 amino acids. The CDR3 loop is CSAPRDEGDYSYTF. The CDR3 DNA is TGCAGTGCTCCCCGCGACGAGGGCGACTATAGCTACACCTTC.

The J gene is TRBJ2-2, the V gene TRBV30, with TRBD1 matching 10 bases. V lost 3 bases, J lost 3 bases, and 1 base stayed unmatched. Germline values: CDR1 GTSNPN, CDR2 SVGIG (reference sequence). There are 14 residues in the CDR3. CDR3 region: CAWRGTGDTGELFF. The CDR3, as DNA: TGTGCCTGGAGGGGGACAGGGGACACCGGGGAGCTGTTTTTT. Together with reference TRBV30 and TRBJ2-2, the CDR3 gives the full variable domain: SQTIHQWPATLVQPVGSPLSLECTVEGTSNPNLYWYRQAAGRGLQLLFYSVGIGQISSEVPQNLSASRPQDRQFILSSKKLLLSDSGFYLCAWRGTGDTGELFFGEGSRLTVL.

A few counts support this clonotype. The chain links TRBV15 to TRBJ2-2, with D tentatively TRBD1 or TRBD2 (5 bases each). Looked up from germline, CDR1 is LNHNV and CDR2 is YYDKDF (reference sequence). CDR3 size: 15 residues. Trimming took 5 bases from V and 5 from J, leaving 15 bases between them. CDR3 residues: CATSRGSRRTGELFF. The CDR3 nucleotides read TGTGCCACCAGCCGGGGCTCAAGAAGGACCGGGGAGCTGTTTTTT.

This clonotype was seen repeatedly, ten times or more. V usage is TRBV20-1 and J usage is TRBJ2-3; 8 bases are shared with TRBD2. The CDR3 sequence is 16 residues long. Germline V gene lookup returns CDR1 DFQATT and CDR2 SNEGSKA (reference sequence). V trimming: 5 bases; J trimming: 6 bases; junction bases outside the gene matches: 16. Written as DNA, the CDR3 is TGCAGTGCTGGTGATCCCGGACTAGCTGGGGGGGATACGCAGTATTTT. As protein: CSAGDPGLAGGDTQYF.

This clonotype has only a few counts. The rearrangement uses TRBV2 and TRBJ2-3, with D tentatively TRBD2 (5 bases). This CDR3 region has 15 residues. With 3 bases removed from V and 2 bases from J, the gap between germline ends came to 12 bases. Germline CDR1 is SNHLY and CDR2 is FYNNEI. CDR3 residues: CASSDTGINTDTQYF. The CDR3, as DNA: TGTGCCAGCAGTGATACGGGGATAAACACAGATACGCAGTATTTT.

Ten or more counts support this clonotype. The chain combines TRBV20-1 with TRBJ2-1; perhaps D is TRBD1 or TRBD2 (6 bases each). The ends were cut back, 0 bases at V and 0 bases at J, with 24 bases in the middle. This CDR3 has 20 residues. The germline V gene encodes CDR1 DFQATT and CDR2 SNEGSKA (reference sequence). The CDR3, as DNA: TGCAGTGCTAGAGATCGGTTCCCCACGGTGGGGGGCCTCTCCTACAATGAGCAGTTCTTC. Translating gives CSARDRFPTVGGLSYNEQFF.

This clonotype showed up just once. The V call is TRBV7-2, the J call TRBJ2-7; TRBD1 is a possible D gene (5 bases). Near its end, the DNA agrees better with TRBJ2-5, so the J call may be wrong. Germline values: CDR1 SGHTA, CDR2 FQGNSA. The CDR3 has 15 residues. The CDR3 region is CTSSLARRALETQYF. The CDR3 DNA sequence: TGTACCAGCAGCTTAGCGCGCAGGGCTTTAGAGACCCAGTACTTC.

This clonotype has at least ten counts. V gene TRBV7-2 combines with J gene TRBJ2-7; 9 bases are shared with TRBD1. Germline CDR1 is SGHTA and CDR2 is FQGNSA. With 5 bases clipped from V and 3 bases from J, the junction kept 5 bases outside the gene matches. CDR3 size: 14 residues. CDR3 amino acids: CASSADRGGYEQYF. For the CDR3, the DNA is TGTGCCAGCAGCGCGGACAGGGGTGGCTACGAGCAGTACTTC.

This chain joins TRBV25-1 and TRBJ1-2, with D hard to call. Germline V CDR1 and CDR2: MGHDK, SYGVNS. Trimming shortened V by 2 bases and J by 9 bases, and 10 bases separated the two germline ends. CDR3 size: 12 residues. The CDR3: CASSEGRDCYTF. CDR3 nucleotides: TGTGCCAGCAGTGAAGGTCGTGATTGCTACACCTTC.

In this sample, this clonotype turned up many times. The V call is TRBV25-1, the J call TRBJ1-2; D gene unclear. Germline V gene sequence: CDR1 MGHDK, CDR2 SYGVNS. The V end lost 8 bases, the J end lost 7 bases, and 23 bases lay between the germline ends. This CDR3 spans 15 amino acids. The CDR3 DNA reads as TGTGCCAGCTCCCACCCCTGGACCTCGCCGACTGGCTACACCTTC. It codes for CASSHPWTSPTGYTF.

This clonotype has a count of ten or more. The chain joins TRBV2 to TRBJ2-1; D may correspond to TRBD1 or TRBD2 (5 bases each). V was clipped by 6 bases and J by 14 bases, with 23 bases between them. The CDR3 runs 14 residues. Germline CDR1 SNHLY, CDR2 FYNNEI. The CDR3 coding sequence is TGTGCCAGCAGCAATACCTATCGAGGGGATGGGGAGTTCTTC. This codes for CASSNTYRGDGEFF.

Remarks on this clonotype: A much larger clone sits a single nucleotide away, making a read error possible. The rearrangement links TRBV10-3 to TRBJ2-5; D not certain. V was cut by 8 bases and J by 11 bases, with 15 bases left in between. Germline CDR1 is ENHRY and CDR2 is SYGVKD. The CDR3 contains 11 residues. The DNA for the CDR3 is TGTGCCATCCGGGTTTACGATGAGCAGTACTTC. This sequence encodes CAIRVYDEQYF.

Only a few counts were recorded for this clonotype. The chain uses TRBV3-1 and TRBJ1-2, with TRBD1 as a possible D gene (5 bases). V was shortened by 4 bases and J by 1 base, with 16 bases between the two germline ends. CDR1 is LGHDT and CDR2 is YNNKEL in the germline V gene (reference sequence). This CDR3 comprises 16 residues. The CDR3 spells CASSPQQEPHNYGYTF. CDR3 DNA: TGTGCCAGCAGCCCCCAACAGGAACCCCATAACTATGGCTACACCTTC. The whole variable domain, remainder taken from reference TRBV3-1 and TRBJ1-2, is DTAVSQTPKYLVTQMGNDKSIKCEQNLGHDTMYWYKQDSKKFLKIMFSYNNKELIINETVPNRFSPKSPDKAHLNLHINSLELGDSAVYFCASSPQQEPHNYGYTFGSGTRLTVV.

In regard to this clonotype: One end of the junction does not line up with germline, which may come from a read error. This chain connects TRBV12-3 or TRBV12-4 to TRBJ2-3; a possible D gene is TRBD1 (6 bases). This CDR3 is built from 15 residues. The DNA of the CDR3 is TGTGCCAGCAGTCAATACAGGGCTAGCACAGATGCGCAGTATTTT. It yields the protein CASSQYRASTDAQYF.

The chain carries TRBV5-1 and TRBJ1-1; 8 bases are shared with TRBD1. CDR3 length: 17 amino acids. V lost 2 bases to trimming and J lost 1 base; unmatched junction nucleotides: 10. The V gene's germline CDR1 is SGHRS and CDR2 YFSETQ. The CDR3 spells CASSLDGTGRGNTEAFF. The CDR3 bases are TGCGCCAGCAGCTTAGACGGGACAGGCAGAGGGAACACTGAAGCTTTCTTT. The full variable domain, rest sourced from reference TRBV5-1 and TRBJ1-1, is KAGVTQTPRYLIKTRGQQVTLSCSPISGHRSVSWYQQTPGQGLQFLFEYFSETQRNKGNFPGRFSGRQFSNSRSEMNVSTLELGDSALYLCASSLDGTGRGNTEAFFGQGTRLTVV.

About this clonotype itself: At one boundary the junction diverges from the germline segment, which might be a read error. This sequence joins TRBV7-9 and TRBJ2-5, with D maybe TRBD2 (5 bases). This CDR3 contains 13 residues. The germline gives CDR1 SEHNR, CDR2 FQNEAQ (reference sequence). Here the CDR3 DNA reads TGTGCCAGCAGTTTAGCGTTTGGCGGGTGGCAGTACTTC. Its translation: CASSLAFGGWQYF.

This chain links TRBV7-9 with TRBJ2-3; the match to TRBD1 covers 10 bases. CDR3 length equals 15 residues. With V trimmed by 3 bases and J by 5 bases, 5 bases remained unmatched. CDR1 and CDR2 from the germline V gene are SEHNR and FQNEAQ (reference sequence). As DNA, the CDR3 is TGTGCCAGCAGCTTGGACAGGGGGTTAGGAGATACGCAGTATTTT. Amino acids: CASSLDRGLGDTQYF.

The chain recombines TRBV5-1 with TRBJ1-3, with 9 bases aligning to TRBD1. Germline CDR1 and CDR2: SGHRS and YFSETQ. V lost 2 bases, J lost 2 bases, and 5 bases stayed unmatched. The CDR3 is 16 amino acids. This chain's CDR3 is CASSFGRTGAGNTIYF. DNA of the CDR3: TGCGCCAGCAGCTTCGGCCGGACAGGGGCTGGAAACACCATATATTTT.

This clonotype was counted ten times or more. This rearrangement joins TRBV7-2 to TRBJ2-1; D is possibly TRBD1 or TRBD2 (5 bases each). The ends were cut back, 7 bases at V and 5 bases at J, with 15 bases in the middle. The CDR3 sequence is 14 residues long. The germline V gene encodes CDR1 SGHTA and CDR2 FQGNSA. The CDR3 here is CASTPGAANNEQFF. The CDR3 region has the DNA TGTGCCAGCACACCCGGGGCGGCCAACAATGAGCAGTTCTTC.

V gene TRBV6-6 combines with J gene TRBJ1-1, with D uncertain. V lost 6 bases to trimming and J lost 0 bases, with 8 bases between them. Per germline, CDR1 MNHNY and CDR2 SVGAGI (reference sequence). The CDR3 has 13 amino acids. This CDR3 reads CASRQQLNTEAFF. The CDR3 bases are TGTGCCAGCAGACAACAGCTGAACACTGAAGCTTTCTTT.

This clonotype was picked up a small number of times. This chain connects TRBV4-3 to TRBJ2-3; the match to TRBD2 covers 10 bases. The germline V gene has CDR1 LGHNA and CDR2 YSLEER. The CDR3 covers 15 residues. J was trimmed by 6 bases and V by 0 bases; bases with no gene match: 3. The CDR3, as DNA: TGCGCCAGCAGCCAAGATCTAGCGGGGGTTGATACGCAGTATTTT. Protein: CASSQDLAGVDTQYF.

This clonotype has ten or more counts. The rearrangement joins TRBV5-1 to TRBJ2-7, with a weak D call TRBD1 (6 bases). Germline CDR1 SGHRS, CDR2 YFSETQ. The ends were cut back, 1 base at V and 10 bases at J, with 21 bases in the middle. This CDR3 region has 15 residues. The CDR3 sequence: CASSLSLGHHVPQYF. Written as DNA, the CDR3 is TGCGCCAGCAGCTTGTCTTTGGGACACCATGTGCCTCAGTACTTC.